The clone carrying this T cell receptor (beta chain) is medium-sized. Its antigen is not known. These data are taken from a study of spatial heterogeneity in lung cancer. V was trimmed by 3 bases and J by 2 bases, leaving 9 bases between them. Germline CDR1 is SGHRS and CDR2 is YFSETQ. The CDR3 consists of 15 residues. Study observations and caveats: Tumor mutation count correlated with how many alpha and beta TCRs expanded intratumorally.

TCRdb re-derived calls from the 5' RACE reads in MiXCR, one entry per CDR3 protein. The table lists more than 2,500 distinct CDR3 sequences, just under 7.5% of them singletons, with 9% to 10% in the top ten. Time point given: sample taken at primary tumor resection. This TCR was sampled from a female donor with early-stage non-small cell lung cancer. This chain uses TRBV5-1 with TRBJ2-6; D might be TRBD1 (5 bases). Sample: lung tumor tissue, taken at surgery. The CDR3 bases are TGCGCCAGCAGCTCAGGGTCCCCTGGGGCCAACGTCCTGACTTTC. Translation gives CASSSGSPGANVLTF. The whole variable domain, remainder taken from reference TRBV5-1 and TRBJ2-6, is KAGVTQTPRYLIKTRGQQVTLSCSPISGHRSVSWYQQTPGQGLQFLFEYFSETQRNKGNFPGRFSGRQFSNSRSEMNVSTLELGDSALYLCASSSGSPGANVLTFGAGSRLTVL.